This passage covers 24 T cell receptor beta chains from one sample sequenced in a study of post-analysis software for immune sequencing data. Study results and caveats: TRBV5-6, TRBV5-1 and TRBV20-1 were among roughly five TRBV segments more frequent in patients than controls.

Their antigen targets remain unknown. TCR beta libraries were prepared from cDNA with unique molecular identifiers. TCRdb recomputed calls from the PCR reads with MiXCR, one row per CDR3 protein. The profile shows hundreds of thousands of distinct CDR3 sequences, just under 30% of them singletons. What was sequenced was blood. The source is a girl aged 5 to 17 with multiple sclerosis.

This sequence joins TRBV20-1 and TRBJ2-1; a possible D gene is TRBD1 (5 bases). Per germline, CDR1 DFQATT and CDR2 SNEGSKA (reference sequence). V lost 5 bases and J lost 12, with 14 bases in between. This CDR3 has 11 residues. In nucleotides, the CDR3 is TGCAGTGCTGCAGGGTTCGATGGGCAGTTCTTC. It translates to CSAAGFDGQFF.

Note on this clonotype: As the CDR3 is not closed by the conserved phenylalanine or tryptophan, this likely results from a read error. The CDR3 DNA reads TGTGCCAGCAGCCCGGACAGCTCCTACGAGCAGTACTTA. It specifies CASSPDSSYEQYL. This chain links TRBV7-8 with TRBJ2-7; the D gene is possibly TRBD1 (6 bases). Germline V gives CDR1 SGHVS, CDR2 FQNEAQ. CDR3 size: 13 residues. V was pared by 5 bases and J by 0 bases, with 8 bases between.

This clonotype was observed a handful of times. This chain joins TRBV7-2 and TRBJ2-7, with TRBD1 as a possible D gene (6 bases). Germline CDR1 is SGHTA and CDR2 is FQGNSA. CDR3 length: 14 amino acids. Trimming cost V 6 bases and J 2 bases, with 14 bases left between them. The CDR3 is CASSGGGYPYEQYF. The DNA for the CDR3 is TGTGCCAGCAGTGGGGGCGGCTACCCCTACGAGCAGTACTTC.

This clonotype was detected only a few times. V and J are TRBV5-1 and TRBJ1-1; D is possibly TRBD1 (6 bases). The CDR3 runs to 16 residues. The germline gives CDR1 SGHRS, CDR2 YFSETQ. The V end was cut by 4 bases, the J end by 3 bases, with 19 bases between. CDR3 sequence: CASSPFLAGVDTEAFF. The CDR3 DNA is TGCGCCAGCAGCCCATTCCTGGCAGGGGTGGACACTGAAGCTTTCTTT.

This clonotype was seen a handful of times. The chain is built from TRBV20-1 and TRBJ1-2; D not certain. The CDR3 length is 15 residues. With 0 bases removed from V and 0 bases from J, the gap between germline ends came to 11 bases. Germline V gene lookup returns CDR1 DFQATT and CDR2 SNEGSKA (reference sequence). CDR3 residues: CSARETRGANYGYTF. CDR3 sequence (DNA): TGCAGTGCTAGAGAGACGCGGGGAGCTAACTATGGCTACACCTTC.

The table lists this clonotype with a few counts. V usage is TRBV2 and J usage is TRBJ2-5; 7 bases align to TRBD1. There are 12 residues in the CDR3. J lost 3 bases, V lost 7 bases, and 2 bases had no gene match. Per germline, CDR1 SNHLY and CDR2 FYNNEI. This CDR3 is CASTGTEETQYF. The CDR3 bases are TGTGCCAGCACTGGGACAGAAGAGACCCAGTACTTC.

With regard to this clonotype: A read error may be the cause here, since a much bigger clone is one base away. The rearrangement joins TRBV7-9 to TRBJ2-1; a possible D gene is TRBD2 (5 bases). The ends were cut back, 3 bases at V and 0 bases at J, with 6 bases in the middle. Germline values: CDR1 SEHNR, CDR2 FQNEAQ (reference sequence). The CDR3 runs to 14 residues. CDR3 coding DNA: TGTGCCAGCAGCTTCGAGGGCTCCTACAATGAGCAGTTCTTC. This encodes CASSFEGSYNEQFF. The full variable domain, its missing parts supplied by reference TRBV7-9 and TRBJ2-1, is DTGVSQNPRHKITKRGQNVTFRCDPISEHNRLYWYRQTLGQGPEFLTYFQNEAQLEKSRLLSDRFSAERPKGSFSTLEIQRTEQGDSAMYLCASSFEGSYNEQFFGPGTRLTVL.

V and J are TRBV18 and TRBJ1-2; maybe TRBD1 (5 bases). Germline CDR1 is KGHSH and CDR2 is LQKENI. Trimming shortened V by 3 bases and J by 2 bases, and 10 bases separated the two germline ends. The CDR3 has 14 amino acids. The CDR3 sequence: CASSPIRDNYGYTF. In DNA, the CDR3 is TGTGCCAGCTCACCCATCCGGGACAACTATGGCTACACCTTC.

The chain is built from TRBV27 and TRBJ1-1, with 8 nucleotides matching TRBD1. From germline, CDR1 is MNHEY and CDR2 SMNVEV (reference sequence). With V trimmed by 7 bases and J by 7 bases, 14 bases remained unmatched. The CDR3 covers 15 residues. The DNA of the CDR3 is TGTGCCAGCACCCTGACCCCAGACAGGGGTGGTGAAGCTTTCTTT. As protein: CASTLTPDRGGEAFF.

The chain uses TRBV3-1 and TRBJ2-3, with D uncertain. Germline CDR1 reads LGHDT; CDR2 reads YNNKEL (reference sequence). The CDR3 has 13 residues. The ends were cut back, 6 bases at V and 7 bases at J, with 14 bases in the middle. CDR3 bases: TGTGCCAGCAGTCGCAGTTGGTCGAATACGCAGTATTTT. It translates to CASSRSWSNTQYF.

The genes are TRBV9 and TRBJ1-6, with 11 bases lining up with TRBD1. The CDR3 contains 14 residues. With 4 bases clipped from V and 11 bases from J, the junction kept 5 bases outside the gene matches. The germline CDR1 and CDR2 sequences are SGDLS and YYNGEE. CDR3 loop: CASSTRDRGTPLHF. The CDR3 DNA reads TGTGCCAGCAGCACCAGGGACAGGGGGACACCCCTCCACTTT.

The rearrangement links TRBV29-1 to TRBJ2-5; D remains ambiguous. CDR1 is SQVTM, CDR2 ANQGSEA, per germline. V dropped 6 bases and J dropped 0 bases, with 8 bases sitting between them. The length of the CDR3 is 12 residues. The CDR3 reads CSVAWDQETQYF. The CDR3 bases are TGCAGCGTCGCTTGGGACCAAGAGACCCAGTACTTC.

This chain joins TRBV14 and TRBJ2-1, with 8 bases fitting TRBD2. V trimming: 4 bases; J trimming: 7 bases; junction bases outside the gene matches: 12. CDR1 and CDR2 (germline): SGHDN, FVKESK. The CDR3 loop spans 16 amino acids. CDR3 sequence (DNA): TGTGCCAGCAGCCCCCAGAGCGGGAGTCTACGTAATGAGCAGTTCTTC. Protein product: CASSPQSGSLRNEQFF.

This clonotype appeared a few times. The chain has TRBV24-1 and TRBJ2-3, with D uncertain. V shed 9 bases and J shed 6 bases, with 9 bases lying between them. The CDR3 is 11 amino acids. Germline CDR1 is KGHDR and CDR2 is SFDVKD. The CDR3 loop reads CATSPGDTQYF. DNA of the CDR3: TGTGCCACCTCCCCGGGCGATACGCAGTATTTT.

This sequence joins TRBV29-1 and TRBJ1-1; 8 bases line up with TRBD1. The CDR3 runs to 14 residues. Trimming took 8 bases from V and 0 from J; bases not matched to a gene: 8. Germline V lookup: CDR1 SQVTM, CDR2 ANQGSEA. The CDR3 region has the DNA TGCAGCACGGGGACAGGAAACATGAACACTGAAGCTTTCTTT. Protein product: CSTGTGNMNTEAFF.

This chain uses TRBV7-2 with TRBJ2-1; 12 nucleotides agree with TRBD2. Germline-derived CDR1 and CDR2 are SGHTA and FQGNSA. The CDR3 is made up of 18 amino acids. Trimming removed 0 bases from V and 2 bases from J; junction bases left unmatched: 5. The CDR3 sequence: CASSLAGLAGFPYNEQFF. CDR3 sequence (DNA): TGTGCCAGCAGCTTAGCCGGACTAGCGGGGTTCCCCTACAATGAGCAGTTCTTC.

The chain combines TRBV25-1 with TRBJ1-4, with a possible D match to TRBD1 (5 bases). The V gene lost 3 bases and the J gene lost 2 bases, with 7 bases spanning the gap. Germline V lookup: CDR1 MGHDK, CDR2 SYGVNS. The CDR3 has 14 residues. This CDR3 is CASSERDTNEKLFF. In DNA form, the CDR3 reads TGTGCCAGCAGTGAGCGGGACACTAATGAAAAACTGTTTTTT.

Concerning this clonotype itself: Relative to the germline gene, one junction end is altered; a read error may explain this. The chain employs TRBV14 and TRBJ1-2, with D tentatively TRBD1 (6 bases). This CDR3 contains 15 residues. The germline gives CDR1 SGHDN, CDR2 FVKESK. CDR3 DNA sequence: TGTGCCGGCAGCCAAGTTGGGGGCATAGCCTATGGCTACACCTTC. This translates into CAGSQVGGIAYGYTF.

This clonotype was detected ten times or more. The CDR3 bases are TGCGCCAGCAGCCAAGGACTTGGGACGGTCGAAGAGACCCAGTACTTC. It yields the protein CASSQGLGTVEETQYF. The chain links TRBV4-3 to TRBJ2-5; the D call may be TRBD1 or TRBD2 (5 bases each). The CDR3 spans 16 residues. Looked up from germline, CDR1 is LGHNA and CDR2 is YSLEER. The ends were cut back, 1 base at V and 3 bases at J, with 15 bases in the middle.

This clonotype was detected a few times. This chain uses TRBV6-1 with TRBJ2-5; D is perhaps TRBD1 (6 bases). CDR1 MNHNS and CDR2 SASEGT come from the germline V gene. The CDR3 runs 15 residues. V shed 2 bases and J shed 5 bases, with 15 bases lying between them. The CDR3 DNA reads TGTGCCAGCAGTGAAACGACAGGCCCGAAGGAGACCCAGTACTTC. Translated: CASSETTGPKETQYF.

This chain uses TRBV5-1 with TRBJ1-2; D unresolved. This CDR3 region has 13 residues. In germline, CDR1 is SGHRS, CDR2 YFSETQ. The V and J ends lost 4 bases and 1 base respectively, with 8 bases between them. This chain's CDR3 is CASSLYYNYGYTF. The CDR3 DNA reads as TGCGCCAGCAGCCTTTACTATAACTATGGCTACACCTTC.

There are a few counts of this clonotype. The rearrangement links TRBV28 to TRBJ1-2, with TRBD1 matching over 9 bases. Germline loops: CDR1 MDHEN, CDR2 SYDVKM. The J segment lost 6 bases and the V segment lost 5 bases, leaving 10 bases of the junction unmatched. The CDR3 contains 15 residues. Here the CDR3 reads CASSAIPGQGHGYTF. CDR3 in DNA: TGTGCCAGCAGTGCTATTCCGGGACAGGGCCATGGCTACACCTTC.

V and J are TRBV4-3 and TRBJ2-7, with a tentative D call TRBD2 (6 bases). The CDR3 runs 17 residues. Trimming stripped 0 bases from V and 2 bases from J, with 17 bases between. Germline CDR1 and CDR2: LGHNA and YSLEER. CDR3: CASSQDGAGRLAYEQYF. The CDR3 DNA sequence: TGCGCCAGCAGCCAAGATGGGGCTGGGAGGCTCGCCTACGAGCAGTACTTC.

Of note for this clonotype: At one boundary the junction diverges from the germline segment, which might be a read error. V is TRBV27 and J is TRBJ1-3; maybe TRBD1 (6 bases). The CDR3 loop spans 17 amino acids. Per the germline V gene, CDR1 is MNHEY and CDR2 is SMNVEV (reference sequence). CDR3 protein: CASSFKGQMLSENTIYF. The CDR3 coding sequence is TGTGCCAGCAGTTTTAAAGGACAGATGCTCTCTGAAAACACCATATATTTT.